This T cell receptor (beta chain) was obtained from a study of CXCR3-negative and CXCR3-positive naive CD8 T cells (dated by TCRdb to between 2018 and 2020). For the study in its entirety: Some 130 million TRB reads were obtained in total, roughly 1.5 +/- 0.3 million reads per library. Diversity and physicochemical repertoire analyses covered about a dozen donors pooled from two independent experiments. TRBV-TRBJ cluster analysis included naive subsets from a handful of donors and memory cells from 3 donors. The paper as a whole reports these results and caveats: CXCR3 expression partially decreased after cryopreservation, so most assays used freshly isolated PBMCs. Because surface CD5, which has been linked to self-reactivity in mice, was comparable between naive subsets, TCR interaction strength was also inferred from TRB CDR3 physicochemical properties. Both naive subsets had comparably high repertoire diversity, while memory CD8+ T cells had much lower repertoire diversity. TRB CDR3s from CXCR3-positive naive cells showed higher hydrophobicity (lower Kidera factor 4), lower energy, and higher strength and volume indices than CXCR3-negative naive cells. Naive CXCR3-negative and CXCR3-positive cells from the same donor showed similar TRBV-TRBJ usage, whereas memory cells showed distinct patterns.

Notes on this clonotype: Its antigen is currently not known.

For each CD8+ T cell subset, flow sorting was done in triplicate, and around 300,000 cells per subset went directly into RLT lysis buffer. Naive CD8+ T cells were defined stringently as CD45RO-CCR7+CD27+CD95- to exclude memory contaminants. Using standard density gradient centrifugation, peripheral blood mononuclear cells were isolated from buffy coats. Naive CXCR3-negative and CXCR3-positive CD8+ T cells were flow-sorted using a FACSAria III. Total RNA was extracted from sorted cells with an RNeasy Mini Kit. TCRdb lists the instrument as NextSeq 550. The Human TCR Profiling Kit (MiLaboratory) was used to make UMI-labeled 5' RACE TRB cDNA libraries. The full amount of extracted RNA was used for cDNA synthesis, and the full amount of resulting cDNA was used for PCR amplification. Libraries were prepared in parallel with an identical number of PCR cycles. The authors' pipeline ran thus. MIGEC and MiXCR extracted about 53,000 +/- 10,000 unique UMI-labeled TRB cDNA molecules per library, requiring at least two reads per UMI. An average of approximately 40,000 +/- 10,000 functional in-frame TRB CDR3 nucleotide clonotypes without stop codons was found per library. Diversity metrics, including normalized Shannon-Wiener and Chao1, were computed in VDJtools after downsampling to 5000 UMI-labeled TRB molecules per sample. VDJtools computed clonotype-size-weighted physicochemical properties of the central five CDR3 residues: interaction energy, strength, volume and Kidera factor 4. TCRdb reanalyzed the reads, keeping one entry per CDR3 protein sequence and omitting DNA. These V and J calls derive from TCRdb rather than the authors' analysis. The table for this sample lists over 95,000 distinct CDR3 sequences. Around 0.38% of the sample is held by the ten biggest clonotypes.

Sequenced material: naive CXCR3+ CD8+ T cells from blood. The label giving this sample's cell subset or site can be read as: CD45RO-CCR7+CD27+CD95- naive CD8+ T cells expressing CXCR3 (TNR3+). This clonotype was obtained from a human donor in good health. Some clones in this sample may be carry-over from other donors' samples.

CDR3 sequence: CASSQANSGKKYF. Recombination connected TRBV14 to TRBJ2-7. Based on the germline V gene, the CDR1 and CDR2 sequences are SGHDN and FVKESK. Reading from cysteine to phenylalanine, the CDR3 counts 13 amino acids. No coding sequence is recorded.